The source of this T cell receptor beta chain is a study of T cells in Graves' hyperthyroidism and ophthalmopathy. Regions amplified from RNA transcripts were the TCR beta CDR3 regions. The HTBI primer set was used in a first-round RT-PCR of the TCR CDR3. TCRdb reprocessed the multiplex PCR reads via MiXCR and lists one record per CDR3 protein. The sample carries 750,000 to 950,000 distinct CDR3 sequences, around 39% recorded once. Study-level findings and limits: In simple terms, a model built on 13 V-J features told ophthalmopathy apart from stable hyperthyroidism. Ophthalmopathy onset followed model prediction by a median about seven months.

Every diagnosis used clinical symptoms, serum thyroxine and TRAb, thyroid ultrasound and orbital computed tomography. It was 10 ml of fresh peripheral blood that supplied the PBMCs. Per germline, CDR1 SQVTM and CDR2 ANQGSEA. This CDR3 has 12 amino acids. This clonotype has a count of ten or more. As yet, its antigen is unknown. Material for sequencing was blood. The genes are TRBV29-1 and TRBJ2-2, with D tentatively TRBD1 (5 bases). This clonotype was sampled from a man younger than 35 with Graves' hyperthyroidism. The CDR3 DNA reads TGCGGTGCAGGGCCCCACACCGGGGAGCTGTTTTTT. This sequence encodes CGAGPHTGELFF.